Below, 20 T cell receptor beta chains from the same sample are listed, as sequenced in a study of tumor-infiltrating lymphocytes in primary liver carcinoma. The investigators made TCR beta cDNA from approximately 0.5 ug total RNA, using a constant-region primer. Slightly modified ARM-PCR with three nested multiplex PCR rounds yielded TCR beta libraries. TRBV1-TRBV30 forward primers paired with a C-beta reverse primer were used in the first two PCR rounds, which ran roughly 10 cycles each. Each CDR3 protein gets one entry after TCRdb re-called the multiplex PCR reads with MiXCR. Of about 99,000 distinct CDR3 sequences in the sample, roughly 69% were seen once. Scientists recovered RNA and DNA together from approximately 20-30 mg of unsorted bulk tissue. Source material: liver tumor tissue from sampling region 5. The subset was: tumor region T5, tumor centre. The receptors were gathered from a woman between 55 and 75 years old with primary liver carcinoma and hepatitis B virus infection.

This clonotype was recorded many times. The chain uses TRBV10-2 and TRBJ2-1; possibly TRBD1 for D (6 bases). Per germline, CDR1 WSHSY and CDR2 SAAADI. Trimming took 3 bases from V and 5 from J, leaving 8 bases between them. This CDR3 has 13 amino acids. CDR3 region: CASSDRGNNEQFF. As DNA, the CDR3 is TGCGCCAGCAGTGACAGGGGAAACAATGAGCAGTTCTTC.

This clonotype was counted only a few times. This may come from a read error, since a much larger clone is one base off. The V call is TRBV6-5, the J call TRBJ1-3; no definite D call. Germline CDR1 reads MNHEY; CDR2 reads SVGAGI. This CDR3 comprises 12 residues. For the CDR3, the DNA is TGTGTCAGCAGGTCTCTAAGAAACACCATATATTTT. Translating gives CVSRSLRNTIYF.

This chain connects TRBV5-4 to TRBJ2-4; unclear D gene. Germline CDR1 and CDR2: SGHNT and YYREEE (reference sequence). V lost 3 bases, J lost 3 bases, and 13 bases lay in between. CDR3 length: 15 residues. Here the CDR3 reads CASSYARINKNIQYF. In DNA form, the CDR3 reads TGTGCCAGCAGCTATGCGAGAATCAACAAAAACATTCAGTACTTC.

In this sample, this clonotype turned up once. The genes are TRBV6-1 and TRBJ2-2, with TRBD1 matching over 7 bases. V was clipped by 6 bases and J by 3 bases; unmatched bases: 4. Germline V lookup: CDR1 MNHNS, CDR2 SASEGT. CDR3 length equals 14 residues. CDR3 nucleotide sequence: TGTGCCAGCAGGCCAGGGGGAGACACCGGGGAGCTGTTTTTT. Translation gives CASRPGGDTGELFF.

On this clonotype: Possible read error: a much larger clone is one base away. CDR3 coding DNA: TGTGCCAGCAGCTCTACTAGGGGGGATTCACCCCTCCACTTT. It is translated as CASSSTRGDSPLHF. This chain uses TRBV7-8 with TRBJ1-6; TRBD1 is a possible D gene (6 bases). The CDR3 consists of 14 residues. V lost 4 bases and J 8 bases, leaving 12 bases between the germline ends. CDR1 and CDR2 (germline): SGHVS, FQNEAQ. The full variable domain, rest sourced from reference TRBV7-8 and TRBJ1-6, is GAGVSQSPRYKVAKRGQDVALRCDPISGHVSLFWYQQALGQGPEFLTYFQNEAQLDKSGLPSDRFFAERPEGSVSTLKIQRTQQEDSAVYLCASSSTRGDSPLHFGNGTRLTVT.

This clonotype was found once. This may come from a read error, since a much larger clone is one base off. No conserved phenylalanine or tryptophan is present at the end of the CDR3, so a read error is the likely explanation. CDR3 region: CASSLPDQETQYV. CDR3 bases: TGCGCCAGCAGCTTGCCAGACCAAGAGACCCAGTACGTC. The rearrangement joins TRBV5-1 to TRBJ2-5; unclear D gene. Germline CDR1 SGHRS, CDR2 YFSETQ. The length of the CDR3 is 13 residues. The V gene lost 1 base and the J gene lost 0 bases, with 4 bases spanning the gap.

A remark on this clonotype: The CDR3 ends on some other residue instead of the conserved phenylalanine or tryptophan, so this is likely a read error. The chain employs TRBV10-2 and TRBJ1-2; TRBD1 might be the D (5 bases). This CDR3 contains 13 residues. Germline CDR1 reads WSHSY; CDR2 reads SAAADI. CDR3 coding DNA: TGCGCCACCAGGGACCCTCCTAACAATGGCTACACCTCC. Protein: CATRDPPNNGYTS.

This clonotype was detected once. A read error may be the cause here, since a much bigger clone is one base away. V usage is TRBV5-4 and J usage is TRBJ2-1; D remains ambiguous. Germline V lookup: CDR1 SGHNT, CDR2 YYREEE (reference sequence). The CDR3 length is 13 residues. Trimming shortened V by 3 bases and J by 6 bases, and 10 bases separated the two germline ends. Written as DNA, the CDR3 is TGTGCCAGCAGCTCGGTAGCCGGCAATGAGCAGTTCTTC. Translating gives CASSSVAGNEQFF.

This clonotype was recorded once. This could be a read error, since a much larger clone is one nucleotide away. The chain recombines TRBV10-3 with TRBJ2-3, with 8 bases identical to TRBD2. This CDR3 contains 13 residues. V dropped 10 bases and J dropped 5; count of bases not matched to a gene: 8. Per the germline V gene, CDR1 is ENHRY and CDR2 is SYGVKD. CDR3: CANRQAGEDTQYF. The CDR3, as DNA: TGTGCCAACAGACAAGCGGGAGAAGATACGCAGTATTTT.

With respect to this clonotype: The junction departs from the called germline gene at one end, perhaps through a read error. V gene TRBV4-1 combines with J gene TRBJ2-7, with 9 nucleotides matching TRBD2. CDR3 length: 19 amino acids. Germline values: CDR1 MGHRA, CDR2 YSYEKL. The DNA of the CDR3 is TGCGCCAGCAGCCGAGAAGAGGATAGCGGGAGCCGCCGCTCCTATGAGCAGTACTTC. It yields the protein CASSREEDSGSRRSYEQYF.

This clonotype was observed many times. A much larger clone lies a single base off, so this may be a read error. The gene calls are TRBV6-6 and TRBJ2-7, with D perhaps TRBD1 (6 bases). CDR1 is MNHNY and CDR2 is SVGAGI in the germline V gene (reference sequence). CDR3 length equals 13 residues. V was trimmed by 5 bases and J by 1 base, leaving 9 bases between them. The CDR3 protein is CASSPGQSYEQYF. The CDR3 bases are TGTGCCAGCAGTCCCGGACAGTCCTACGAGCAGTACTTC.

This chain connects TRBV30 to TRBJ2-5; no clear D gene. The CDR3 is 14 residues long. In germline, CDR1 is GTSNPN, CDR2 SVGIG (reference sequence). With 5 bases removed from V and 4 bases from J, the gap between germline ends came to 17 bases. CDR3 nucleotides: TGTGCCTGGGGAGCCAGGTCCGATGGAGAGACCCAGTACTTC. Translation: CAWGARSDGETQYF.

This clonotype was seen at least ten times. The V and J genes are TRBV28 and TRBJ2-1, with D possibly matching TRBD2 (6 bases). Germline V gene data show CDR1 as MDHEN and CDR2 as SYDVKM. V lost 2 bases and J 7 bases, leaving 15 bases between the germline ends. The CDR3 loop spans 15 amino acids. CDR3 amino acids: CASSLNRRANNEQFF. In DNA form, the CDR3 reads TGTGCCAGCAGTTTAAACCGGAGGGCTAATAATGAGCAGTTCTTC.

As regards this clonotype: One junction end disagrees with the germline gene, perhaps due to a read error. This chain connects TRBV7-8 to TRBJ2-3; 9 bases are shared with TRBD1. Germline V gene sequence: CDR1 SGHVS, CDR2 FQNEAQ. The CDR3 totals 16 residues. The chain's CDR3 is CASNLAGTGSTDTHYF. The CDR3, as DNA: TGTGCCAGCAACTTAGCTGGGACAGGGAGCACAGATACGCACTATTTT.

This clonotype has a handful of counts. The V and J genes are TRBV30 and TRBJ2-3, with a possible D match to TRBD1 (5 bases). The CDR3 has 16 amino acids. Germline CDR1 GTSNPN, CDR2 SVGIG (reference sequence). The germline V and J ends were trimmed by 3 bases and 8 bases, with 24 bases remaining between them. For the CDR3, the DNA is TGTGCCTGGAGGGCTACAGGAGCCTGGACGAAGGGTACGCAGTATTTT. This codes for CAWRATGAWTKGTQYF.

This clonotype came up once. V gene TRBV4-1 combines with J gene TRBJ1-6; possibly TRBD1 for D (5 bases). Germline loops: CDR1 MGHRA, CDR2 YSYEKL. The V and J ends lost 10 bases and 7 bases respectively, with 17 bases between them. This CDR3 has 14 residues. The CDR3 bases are TGCGCCAATAGCCTCGGGACTCAGAATTCACCCCTCCACTTT. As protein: CANSLGTQNSPLHF.

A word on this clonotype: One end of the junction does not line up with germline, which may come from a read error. This chain's CDR3 is CASRHLGNEKLFF. CDR3 nucleotides: TGCGCCAGCAGACATTTGGGAAATGAAAAACTGTTCTTT. This chain joins TRBV4-1 and TRBJ1-4; D gene uncertain. The CDR3 extends over 13 amino acids. Germline CDR1 reads MGHRA; CDR2 reads YSYEKL.

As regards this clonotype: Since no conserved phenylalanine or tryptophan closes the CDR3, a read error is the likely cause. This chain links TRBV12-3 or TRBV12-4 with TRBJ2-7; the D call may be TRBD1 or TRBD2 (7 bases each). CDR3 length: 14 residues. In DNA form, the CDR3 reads TGTGCCGGCAGGGGGGGTCACGGACCCTACGAGCAGTACCTC. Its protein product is CAGRGGHGPYEQYL.

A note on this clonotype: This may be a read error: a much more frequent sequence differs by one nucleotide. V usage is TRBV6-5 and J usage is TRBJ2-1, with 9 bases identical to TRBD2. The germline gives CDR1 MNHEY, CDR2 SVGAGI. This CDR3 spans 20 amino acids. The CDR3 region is CTSGPRTSGSLVSSYNEQFF. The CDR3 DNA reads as TGTACCAGCGGTCCACGAACTAGCGGGTCTCTGGTGAGCTCCTACAATGAGCAGTTCTTC.

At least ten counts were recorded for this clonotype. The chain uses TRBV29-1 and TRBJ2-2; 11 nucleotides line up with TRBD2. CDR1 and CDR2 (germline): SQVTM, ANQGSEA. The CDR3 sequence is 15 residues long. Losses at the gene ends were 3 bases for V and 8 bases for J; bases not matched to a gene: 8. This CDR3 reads CSVEASGRPGGELFF. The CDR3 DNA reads TGCAGCGTTGAGGCTAGCGGGAGGCCCGGAGGGGAGCTGTTTTTT.